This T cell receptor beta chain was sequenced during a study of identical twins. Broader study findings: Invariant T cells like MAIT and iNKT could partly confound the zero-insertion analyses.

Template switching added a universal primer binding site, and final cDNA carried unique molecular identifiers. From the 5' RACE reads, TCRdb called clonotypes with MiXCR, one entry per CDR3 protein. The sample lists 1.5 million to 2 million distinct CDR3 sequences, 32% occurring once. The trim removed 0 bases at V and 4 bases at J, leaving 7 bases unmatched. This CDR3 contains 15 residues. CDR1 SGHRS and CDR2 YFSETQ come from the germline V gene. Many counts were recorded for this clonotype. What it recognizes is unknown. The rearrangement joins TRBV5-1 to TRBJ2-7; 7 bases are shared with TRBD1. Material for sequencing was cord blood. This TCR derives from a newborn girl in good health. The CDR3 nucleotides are TGCGCCAGCAGCTTGGACGGCAGGGGGATATACGAGCAGTACTTC. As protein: CASSLDGRGIYEQYF.